This T cell receptor beta chain was documented in a study of breast tumors, draining lymph nodes, adjacent tissues. The study's findings and limits: Findings are consistent with lymph node origin and intratumoral expansion of most tumor T cells. Luminal-like breast cancer showed significantly higher tumor–nontumor repertoire similarity than basal-like. Data only fit, rather than demonstrated, lymph node origin of most tumor T cells. Tumor repertoires ranked between lymph nodes and nontumor tissue in diversity, with V and J gene preferences.

Axillary draining lymph nodes of breast cancer patients supplied the node samples. Per germline, CDR1 SGHVS and CDR2 FNYEAQ. The germline V and J ends were trimmed by 4 bases and 5 bases, with 18 bases remaining between them. The CDR3 consists of 15 residues. This clonotype occurred many times. The antigen remains undetermined. One entry per CDR3 protein results from TCRdb running MiXCR on the multiplex PCR reads. The sample has under 250,000 distinct CDR3 sequences, less than 40% seen once. The V gene is TRBV7-6, the J gene TRBJ2-7; no clear D. What was sequenced was axillary lymph node tissue. The TCR comes from a female donor with breast cancer. Some clones in this sample may be carry-over from other donors' samples. CDR3 sequence (DNA): TGTGCCAGCAGCTCTCCCGACTCGAGTCTTGACGAGCAGTACTTC. This encodes CASSSPDSSLDEQYF.